This TCR beta chain is from a study of T cells in Graves' hyperthyroidism and ophthalmopathy. Points from the study as a whole: Most thyroid clonotypes expanded above 0.001 were also detected in blood.

RNA transcripts yielded amplified TCR beta CDR3 regions. A set of HTBI primers served as the primers for a first-round RT-PCR of the TCR CDR3. TCRdb fed the multiplex PCR reads into MiXCR, producing one record per CDR3 protein. Among 500,000 to 600,000 distinct CDR3 sequences, 40% to 50% were seen once, and the ten largest hold around two fifths. For this clonotype: Its antigen is not identified. One end of the junction fails to match germline, which may point to a read error.

What was sequenced was peripheral blood or thyroid tissue (not recorded which). The sequence was collected from an adult woman with Graves' disease, either hyperthyroidism or ophthalmopathy (not recorded which).

The CDR3 sequence is CNAREAYTEAFF. The CDR3 coding sequence is TGCAATGCTAGAGAGGCCTACACTGAAGCTTTCTTT. The chain couples TRBV20-1 to TRBJ1-1, with D unclear. Germline V CDR1 and CDR2: DFQATT, SNEGSKA (reference sequence). The CDR3 consists of 12 residues.